This TCR beta chain was sequenced during a study of T cells in localized non-small cell lung cancer. Relative to its sample, this clone is medium-sized. The CDR3 length is 14 residues. Germline CDR1 and CDR2: MNHEY and SVGAGI. The V gene end was trimmed by 2 bases and the J gene end by 3 bases; junction bases not matched to a gene: 4. The table came from immunoSEQ multiplex PCR; TCRdb's copy has only in-frame clones and leaves some out. In the table there are 11,000 or so clones, over 75% of which are singletons. The origin of this receptor is an older male donor with stage I lung adenocarcinoma. The gene calls are TRBV6-5 and TRBJ2-7; 7 nucleotides agree with TRBD1. Here the sequenced sample was peripheral blood, taken before any cancer treatment. The CDR3 DNA reads TGTGCCAGCAGTTACCAGGGACAGTACTACGAGCAGTACTTC. It specifies CASSYQGQYYEQYF.